This T cell receptor beta chain was found in a study of blood T cells in healthy people across ages. General study findings and limits: It was not known whether donors were CMV positive (a possible confounder of expanded clonotype changes).

Then a second PCR, running roughly 7 to 11 cycles, was carried out with a sample-barcoded 5' primer and a J-beta primer mix. TCRdb passed the 5' RACE reads through MiXCR, listing each CDR3 protein once. This table has hundreds of thousands of distinct CDR3 sequences, more than 25% appearing once. This clonotype was counted a few times. Its matching antigen is unknown. The length of the CDR3 is 13 residues. The V end lost 0 bases, the J end lost 8 bases, and 11 bases lay between the germline ends. CDR1 SGDLS and CDR2 YYNGEE come from the germline V gene. These data also formed part of another study, on T cells of mothers and their children. As reported in that work: A few healthy Caucasian mothers and their six children donated. No persistent microchimeric T cell clones were detected at 95 to 100 clones per million clonotypes sensitivity.

The receptor comes from a boy aged 5 to 17 in good health. Sequences were obtained from blood. The J gene is TRBJ1-2, the V gene TRBV9; weak D call: TRBD1 (5 bases). The CDR3 region is CASSVEAGYGYTF. The CDR3 DNA is TGTGCCAGCAGCGTAGAGGCAGGGTACGGCTACACCTTC.